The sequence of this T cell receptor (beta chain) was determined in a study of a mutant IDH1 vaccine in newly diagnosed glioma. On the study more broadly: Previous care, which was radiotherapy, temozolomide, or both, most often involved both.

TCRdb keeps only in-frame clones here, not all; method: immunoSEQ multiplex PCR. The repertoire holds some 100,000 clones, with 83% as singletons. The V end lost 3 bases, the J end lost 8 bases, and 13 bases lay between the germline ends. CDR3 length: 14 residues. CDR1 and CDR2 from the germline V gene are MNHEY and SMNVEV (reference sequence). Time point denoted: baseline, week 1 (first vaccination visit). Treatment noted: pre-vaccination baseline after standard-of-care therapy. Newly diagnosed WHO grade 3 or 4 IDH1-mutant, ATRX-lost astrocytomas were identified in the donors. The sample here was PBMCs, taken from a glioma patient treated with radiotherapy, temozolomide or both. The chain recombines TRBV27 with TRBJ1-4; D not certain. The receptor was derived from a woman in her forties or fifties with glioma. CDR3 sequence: CASSFPGPGEKLFF. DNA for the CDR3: TGTGCCAGCAGTTTCCCCGGGCCTGGAGAAAAACTGTTTTTT.